The 5 T cell receptor beta chains below all came from one sample that was sequenced in a study of blood T cell repertoires in COVID-19 (dated by TCRdb to the early 2020s). Library prep was done by the immunoSEQ multiplex PCR assay. In TCRdb, the immuneACCESS table is reduced to in-frame sequences with V and J assigned. These tables do not hold every clone; where another copy was compared, an unresolved V gene accounts for under half, and the others remain unexplained. The table for this sample lists roughly 53,000 clones; approximately 90% of them were counted only once. Clones ranked in the top ten supply under 9% of the sample. Specimen: peripheral blood. Receptors originate from a middle-aged woman with active COVID-19.

The rearrangement joins TRBV5-1 to TRBJ2-5; 10 bases line up with TRBD2. There are 17 residues in the CDR3. The ends lost 0 bases at V and 3 bases at J; junction bases unmatched: 8. The germline V gene has CDR1 SGHRS and CDR2 YFSETQ. The DNA of the CDR3 is TGCGCCAGCAGCTTGGTAGTGATAGCGGGGGGTAAAGAGACCCAGTACTTC. Translating gives CASSLVVIAGGKETQYF.

This chain uses TRBV5-1 with TRBJ1-3; 8 nucleotides line up with TRBD1. This CDR3 is built from 16 residues. Germline V gives CDR1 SGHRS, CDR2 YFSETQ. V shed 0 bases and J 3 bases; nucleotides not matched to a gene: 5. CDR3 coding DNA: TGCGCCAGCAGCTTGGGCAGGGGGCAAGGTGGAAACACCATATATTTT. Encoded protein: CASSLGRGQGGNTIYF.

This clone was detected once. The chain combines TRBV3-1 (or the pseudogene TRBV3-2) with TRBJ1-2; 7 positions match TRBD1. J gave up 7 bases and V 2 bases, and 4 bases lay outside the gene matches. The CDR3 consists of 13 residues. CDR1 is LGHDT, CDR2 YNNKEL, per germline (reference sequence). In DNA, the CDR3 is TGTGCCAGCAGCCAACAGGGGGGAGGTGGCTACACCTTC. Translating gives CASSQQGGGGYTF.

This clone is labeled as medium-sized (0.01 to 0.1%). The genes are TRBV18 and TRBJ1-6, with 8 bases matching TRBD1. Germline CDR1 and CDR2: KGHSH and LQKENI. The V and J ends lost 0 bases and 8 bases, in that order; junction bases with no gene match: 3. CDR3 length: 15 amino acids. Written as DNA, the CDR3 is TGTGCCAGCTCACCACCAACAGGGGGGCATTCACCCCTCCACTTT. This translates into CASSPPTGGHSPLHF. The full variable domain, completed using reference TRBV18 and TRBJ1-6, is NAGVMQNPRHLVRRRGQEARLRCSPMKGHSHVYWYRQLPEEGLKFMVYLQKENIIDESGMPKERFSAEFPKEGPSILRIQQVVRGDSAAYFCASSPPTGGHSPLHFGNGTRLTVT.

This chain links TRBV27 with TRBJ2-3; maybe TRBD1 (7 bases). The CDR3 totals 13 residues. Germline V gives CDR1 MNHEY, CDR2 SMNVEV (reference sequence). Trimming took off 6 bases at V and 5 bases at J, with 12 bases between the two ends. The DNA of the CDR3 is TGTGCCAGCAGCAGGGGGGCTGGAGATACGCAGTATTTT. It yields the protein CASSRGAGDTQYF.